These T cell receptor beta chains were read from a single sample in a study of molecular identifiers for immune sequencing clone quantification. From the PCR reads, TCRdb called clonotypes with MiXCR, one entry per CDR3 protein. The table lists roughly 65,000 distinct CDR3 sequences, less than 20% of them singletons. Sequences were obtained from naive CD8+ T cells from blood, with Jurkat cell RNA spiked in. The source of these receptors is a human donor in good health. Some libraries in this study had Jurkat cell RNA spiked in. Both conserved end residues are part of each CDR3. Each record gives: V gene, J gene, CDR3 length, CDR3 protein.

V: TRBV25-1
J: TRBJ1-1
length: 17
CDR3: CASSESVGRGLNTEAFF

V: TRBV12-3/TRBV12-4
J: TRBJ1-4
length: 14
CDR3: CASLEVGGGEKLVF

V: TRBV11-2
J: TRBJ2-7
length: 15
CDR3: CASSMTSGSVREQYF

V: TRBV13
J: TRBJ2-1
length: 15
CDR3: CASSLAGGPSYEQFF

V: TRBV5-1
J: TRBJ2-3
length: 16
CDR3: CASSSWTRLLTDTQYF

V: TRBV7-7
J: TRBJ2-5
length: 16
CDR3: CASSLDFASGQETQYF

V: TRBV7-7
J: TRBJ2-2
length: 18
CDR3: CASSPRGVRYSDTGELFF

V: TRBV3-1
J: TRBJ2-7
length: 14
CDR3: CASSPQGSSYEQYF

V: TRBV7-3
J: TRBJ2-1
length: 19
CDR3: CASSPNILATGGLYNEQFF

V: TRBV6-5
J: TRBJ1-3
length: 20
CDR3: CASSDVTLYPGGSMGNTIYF

V: TRBV5-1
J: TRBJ2-7
length: 15
CDR3: CASSLKLEGFYEQYF

V: TRBV27
J: TRBJ2-1
length: 12
CDR3: CASSEGVNEQFF

V: TRBV9
J: TRBJ2-1
length: 15
CDR3: CASSVWASGSNEQFF

V: TRBV29-1
J: TRBJ2-7
length: 15
CDR3: CSVDVLVAGAYEQYF

V: TRBV28
J: TRBJ1-4
length: 16
CDR3: CASTDPAGVPNEKLFF

V: TRBV4-1
J: TRBJ2-1
length: 14
CDR3: CASSQGARGDEQFF

V: TRBV5-3
J: TRBJ2-1
length: 13
CDR3: CVRSPGPHNEQFF

V: TRBV6-6
J: TRBJ2-7
length: 17
CDR3: CASCSDPQLAGLYEQYF

V: TRBV25-1
J: TRBJ2-4
length: 16
CDR3: CASTPGWDLAKNIQYF

V: TRBV5-1
J: TRBJ1-5
length: 15
CDR3: CASGPSTEENQPQHF

V: TRBV4-1
J: TRBJ2-7
length: 12
CDR3: CASSPSGAEQYF

V: TRBV28
J: TRBJ2-7
length: 17
CDR3: CASSLGTSGSHVDEQYF

V: TRBV7-2
J: TRBJ2-1
length: 12
CDR3: CASSSRRNEQFF

V: TRBV11-2
J: TRBJ2-1
length: 11
CDR3: CASSLNNEQFF

V: TRBV19
J: TRBJ1-4
length: 19
CDR3: CASSIGPRDRGPTNEKLFF

V: TRBV10-3
J: TRBJ2-7
length: 14
CDR3: CAIRGTSGSGEQYF

V: TRBV23-1
J: TRBJ2-7
length: 19
CDR3: CASSQYGTTGRESNYEQYF

V: TRBV9
J: TRBJ2-2
length: 18
CDR3: CASSSPTRGRSDTGELFF

V: TRBV12-3/TRBV12-4
J: TRBJ1-2
length: 13
CDR3: CASSDESNYGYTF

V: TRBV30
J: TRBJ1-1
length: 13
CDR3: CAWSVVLNTEAFF

V: TRBV2
J: TRBJ2-7
length: 14
CDR3: CASSGTSGSGEQYF

V: TRBV10-3
J: TRBJ2-3
length: 18
CDR3: CAISERGVLAVGADTQYF

V: TRBV5-1
J: TRBJ2-7
length: 15
CDR3: CASSLGTSGSYEQYF

V: TRBV11-2
J: TRBJ2-5
length: 12
CDR3: CASSSGQEYQYF

V: TRBV14
J: TRBJ2-1
length: 17
CDR3: CASSLPPGGGRRDEQFF

V: TRBV4-1
J: TRBJ1-5
length: 16
CDR3: CASSPSPPGANQPQHF

V: TRBV10-3
J: TRBJ2-7
length: 11
CDR3: CAISGSYEQYF

V: TRBV20-1
J: TRBJ2-5
length: 14
CDR3: CSAQSSGLQETQYF

V: TRBV4-1
J: TRBJ2-3
length: 15
CDR3: CASSQVLGSTDTQYF

V: TRBV20-1
J: TRBJ1-3
length: 17
CDR3: CSARTDTTGFSGNTIYF

V: TRBV19
J: TRBJ2-5
length: 16
CDR3: CASSIEAIAGVETQYF

V: TRBV28
J: TRBJ2-3
length: 14
CDR3: CASSEYRESDTQYF